This entry describes one T cell receptor (beta chain). What it recognizes is unknown. This specimen belongs to a study of cytomegalovirus exposure and HLA in healthy donors. The study's findings and limits: In vitro testing confirmed a few CMV-associated chains as specific for CMV antigens. Most CMV-associated TCR beta chains appeared HLA-restricted in a later analysis. Some V segments could not be told apart, so they were left out, TRBV6-2 and TRBV6-3 among them. Further analysis, carried out later, found HLA-associated TCR beta chains more clonally expanded than equally common other chains.

The PCR used 60 Vbeta and 13 Jbeta primers. Data came from immunoSEQ multiplex PCR; TCRdb stores just in-frame clones and leaves some out. Its clone listing holds about 110,000 clones. The germline V and J ends were trimmed by 7 bases and 0 bases, with 25 bases remaining between them. The CDR3 consists of 18 residues. CDR1 and CDR2 (germline): MDHEN, SYDVKM. The chain couples TRBV28 to TRBJ2-7; D is possibly TRBD2 (6 bases). This TCR was recovered from a middle-aged man in good health and CMV-seropositive. Sequencing input: PBMCs. CDR3 in DNA: TGTGCCAGCAATCCATGGGGGGATAGGACGGTCATCTCCTACGAGCAGTACTTC. Amino acid sequence: CASNPWGDRTVISYEQYF.